This T cell receptor beta chain appears in the sequencing data of a study of CXCR3-negative and CXCR3-positive naive CD8 T cells. About the study: The dataset comprises about 135 million TRB reads in total, with about 1.5 +/- 0.3 million reads per library. Whole-study results and caveats: Similar TRBV-TRBJ usage characterized naive CXCR3-negative and CXCR3-positive cells; memory cells differed.

With regard to this clonotype: The target antigen is unknown.

Germline V gives CDR1 DFQATT, CDR2 SNEGSKA (reference sequence). The CDR3 sequence is 16 residues long. The TRB libraries of cDNA were built by UMI-labeled 5' RACE. From its re-call of the 5' RACE reads, TCRdb lists each CDR3 protein once, without DNA. Its listing shows some 6,700 distinct CDR3 sequences. Each CD8+ T cell subset was sorted in triplicate, 250,000 to 300,000 cells each. A CD45RO-CCR7+CD27+CD95- profile was what naive CD8+ T cells displayed. V is TRBV20-1 and J is TRBJ2-1; TCRdb's assignment of TRBD2 cannot be checked, as there is no DNA. The receptor was isolated from a human donor in good health. Some clones in this sample may be carry-over from other donors' samples. Sequenced: naive CXCR3- CD8+ T cells from blood. This sample's subset: CD45RO-CCR7+CD27+CD95- naive CD8+ T cells lacking CXCR3 (TNR3-). CDR3 residues: CSARGIVAGVFDEQFF.